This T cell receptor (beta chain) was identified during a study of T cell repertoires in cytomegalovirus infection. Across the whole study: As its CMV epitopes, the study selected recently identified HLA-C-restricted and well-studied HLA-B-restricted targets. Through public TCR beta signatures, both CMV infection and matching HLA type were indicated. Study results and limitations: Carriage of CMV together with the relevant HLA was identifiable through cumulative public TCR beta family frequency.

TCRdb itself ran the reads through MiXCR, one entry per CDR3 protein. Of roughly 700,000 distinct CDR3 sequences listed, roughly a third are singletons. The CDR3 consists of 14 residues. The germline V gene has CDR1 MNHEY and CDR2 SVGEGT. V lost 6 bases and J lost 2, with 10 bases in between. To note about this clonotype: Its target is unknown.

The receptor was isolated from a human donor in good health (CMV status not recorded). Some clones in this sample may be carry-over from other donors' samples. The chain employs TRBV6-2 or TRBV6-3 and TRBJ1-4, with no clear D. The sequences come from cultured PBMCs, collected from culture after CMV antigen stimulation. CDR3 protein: CASSHSRTNEKLFF. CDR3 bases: TGTGCCAGCAGCCATTCACGGACTAATGAAAAACTGTTTTTT.